Listed here are 31 T cell receptor beta chains from one sample, sequenced in a study of cytomegalovirus exposure and HLA in healthy donors. Primers for the PCR totalled 60 Vbeta and 13 Jbeta. TCRdb's table, derived via immunoSEQ multiplex PCR, lists solely in-frame clones and lacks some. The sample records about 110,000 clones, 80% being singletons. What was sequenced was PBMCs. Every receptor here comes from a woman aged 60-70 years in good health and CMV-seropositive.

The chain recombines TRBV28 with TRBJ2-1, with D unresolved. The ends were cut back, 10 bases at V and 8 bases at J, with 9 bases in the middle. In germline, CDR1 is MDHEN, CDR2 SYDVKM. The CDR3 consists of 10 residues. The CDR3 DNA follows: TGTGCCACCCTGGCCTATGAGCAGTTCTTC. Amino acids: CATLAYEQFF.

The chain has TRBV19 and TRBJ2-1; D is unclear. Germline values: CDR1 LNHDA, CDR2 SQIVND (reference sequence). CDR3 length: 15 amino acids. The V end lost 4 bases, the J end lost 9 bases, and 19 bases lay between the germline ends. CDR3 sequence: CASSTGSSLLGEQFF. CDR3 in DNA: TGTGCCAGTAGTACAGGTAGTTCTTTACTCGGTGAGCAGTTCTTC. The full variable domain, with the rest looked up from reference TRBV19 and TRBJ2-1, is DGGITQSPKYLFRKEGQNVTLSCEQNLNHDAMYWYRQDPGQGLRLIYYSQIVNDFQKGDIAEGYSVSREKKESFPLTVTSAQKNPTAFYLCASSTGSSLLGEQFFGPGTRLTVL.

The gene calls are TRBV18 and TRBJ2-7; TRBD1 aligns across 10 bases. Trimming took 1 base from V and 2 from J; bases not matched to a gene: 2. CDR1 KGHSH and CDR2 LQKENI come from the germline V gene. The CDR3 spans 15 residues. The CDR3 spells CASSPRGQGPYEQYF. CDR3 nucleotides: TGTGCCAGCTCACCACGGGGACAGGGGCCCTACGAGCAGTACTTC.

The rearrangement links TRBV5-1 to TRBJ2-5, with D possibly TRBD2 on 5 matching bases. V shed 0 bases and J shed 5 bases, with 11 bases lying between them. Germline V gene sequence: CDR1 SGHRS, CDR2 YFSETQ. The CDR3 consists of 14 residues. Here the CDR3 reads CASSLGVRGETQYF. The CDR3 DNA sequence: TGCGCCAGCAGCTTGGGTGTCCGCGGGGAGACCCAGTACTTC.

J is TRBJ2-7 and V is TRBV5-5; D may be TRBD1 (5 bases). The germline CDR1 and CDR2 sequences are SGHKS and YYEKEE (reference sequence). V shed 2 bases and J shed 2 bases, with 11 bases lying between them. The CDR3 is made up of 14 amino acids. CDR3 amino acids: CASSLSTGAYEQYF. The CDR3 nucleotides read TGTGCCAGCAGCTTAAGTACAGGAGCCTACGAGCAGTACTTC. The variable domain in full, completed from reference TRBV5-5 and TRBJ2-7, reads DAGVTQSPTHLIKTRGQQVTLRCSPISGHKSVSWYQQVLGQGPQFIFQYYEKEERGRGNFPDRFSARQFPNYSSELNVNALLLGDSALYLCASSLSTGAYEQYFGPGTRLTVT.

The chain uses TRBV6-5 and TRBJ2-3; unclear D gene. The CDR3 spans 12 residues. V gave up 5 bases and J gave up 6 bases, with 9 bases separating them. Germline loops: CDR1 MNHEY, CDR2 SVGAGI. For the CDR3, the DNA is TGTGCCAGCAGTAACCAAGCGGATACGCAGTATTTT. Encoded protein: CASSNQADTQYF.

The V call is TRBV5-4, the J call TRBJ2-7; 10 positions agree with TRBD2. Germline V lookup: CDR1 SGHNT, CDR2 YYREEE (reference sequence). The CDR3 totals 17 residues. Trimming took 4 bases from V and 2 from J; bases not matched to a gene: 12. The CDR3: CASSASWSSGSTYEQYF. The CDR3 DNA is TGTGCCAGCAGCGCCTCCTGGTCTAGCGGGAGTACCTACGAGCAGTACTTC.

The chain employs TRBV19 and TRBJ2-4, with 10 bases lining up with TRBD1. CDR3 length: 17 amino acids. V lost 3 bases, J lost 5 bases, and 10 bases stayed unmatched. Germline CDR1 reads LNHDA; CDR2 reads SQIVND (reference sequence). The CDR3 sequence is CASSIAPDRGAENIQYF. For the CDR3, the DNA is TGTGCCAGTAGTATCGCCCCGGACAGGGGGGCGGAAAACATTCAGTACTTC.

V and J are TRBV28 and TRBJ1-3; perhaps TRBD1 as D (5 bases). The CDR3 is made up of 14 amino acids. V dropped 6 bases and J dropped 0 bases, with 9 bases sitting between them. Germline V gene data show CDR1 as MDHEN and CDR2 as SYDVKM. CDR3 in DNA: TGTGCCAGCAGGCCCACAGGCTCTGGAAACACCATATATTTT. Translation gives CASRPTGSGNTIYF.

This clone has just one count. V usage is TRBV18 and J usage is TRBJ1-4; D not certain. The CDR3 is 19 residues long. Germline CDR1 KGHSH, CDR2 LQKENI. With 3 bases removed from V and 5 bases from J, the gap between germline ends came to 25 bases. This CDR3 reads CASSPIRDKTDPSNEKLFF. CDR3 nucleotide sequence: TGTGCCAGCTCACCCATCCGGGATAAAACGGACCCCTCCAATGAAAAACTGTTTTTT.

The chain combines TRBV27 with TRBJ2-5; TRBD2 is a possible D gene (7 bases). This CDR3 has 16 amino acids. The ends were cut back, 4 bases at V and 4 bases at J, with 19 bases in the middle. Germline V lookup: CDR1 MNHEY, CDR2 SMNVEV (reference sequence). For the CDR3, the DNA is TGTGCCAGCAGTTCATTCGGGGGGCGTTTCGGAGAGACCCAGTACTTC. Residues: CASSSFGGRFGETQYF.

This clone was seen just once. This chain joins TRBV12-5 and TRBJ2-3; 9 positions agree with TRBD2. Unmatched junction bases numbered 9, after V lost 2 bases and J lost 3 bases. Germline V gives CDR1 LGHNT, CDR2 FRNRAP. The CDR3 spans 17 residues. The CDR3 region has the DNA TGTGCTAGTGGTTTGTCAGCGGGAGGCTCGACGACAGATACGCAGTATTTT. Its protein is CASGLSAGGSTTDTQYF.

V gene TRBV18 combines with J gene TRBJ1-1; D unresolved. V lost 0 bases and J 1 base, leaving 9 bases between the germline ends. This CDR3 region has 15 residues. CDR1 and CDR2 (germline): KGHSH, LQKENI. As DNA, the CDR3 is TGTGCCAGCTCACCACCGTTCCCTCGGAACACTGAAGCTTTCTTT. The encoded protein is CASSPPFPRNTEAFF. The whole variable domain, remainder taken from reference TRBV18 and TRBJ1-1, is NAGVMQNPRHLVRRRGQEARLRCSPMKGHSHVYWYRQLPEEGLKFMVYLQKENIIDESGMPKERFSAEFPKEGPSILRIQQVVRGDSAAYFCASSPPFPRNTEAFFGQGTRLTVV.

Concerning this clone: The junction and the germline gene differ at one end; a read error may be behind it. The chain is built from TRBV7-9 and TRBJ2-2; no clear D gene. The CDR3 covers 14 residues. CDR1 is SEHNR and CDR2 is FQNEAQ in the germline V gene (reference sequence). The CDR3 DNA is TGTTCCAGCAGCGCGTATATCGGTACCGGGGAGCTGTTTTTT. Translating gives CSSSAYIGTGELFF.

In its sample, this clone was seen a few times. The rearrangement uses TRBV4-1 and TRBJ1-3; 7 bases fit TRBD1. This CDR3 has 16 residues. V was pared by 0 bases and J by 2 bases, with 4 bases of the junction left unmatched. Looked up from germline, CDR1 is MGHRA and CDR2 is YSYEKL. Here the CDR3 DNA reads TGCGCCAGCAGCCAAGACGACAGGGACGCTGGAAACACCATATATTTT. Translated: CASSQDDRDAGNTIYF.

This clone has a handful of counts. This sequence joins TRBV5-1 and TRBJ1-1, with D maybe TRBD1 (6 bases). Trimming removed 4 bases from V and 7 bases from J, with 11 bases in between. The CDR3 loop spans 12 amino acids. The germline V gene has CDR1 SGHRS and CDR2 YFSETQ. The CDR3 coding sequence is TGCGCCAGCAGCCTCGGACAGCTTGAAGCTTTCTTT. It translates to CASSLGQLEAFF. The complete variable domain, with remaining parts taken from reference TRBV5-1 and TRBJ1-1, reads KAGVTQTPRYLIKTRGQQVTLSCSPISGHRSVSWYQQTPGQGLQFLFEYFSETQRNKGNFPGRFSGRQFSNSRSEMNVSTLELGDSALYLCASSLGQLEAFFGQGTRLTVV.

This clone is a singleton in its sample. The chain employs TRBV9 and TRBJ2-5; maybe TRBD1 (5 bases). Per germline, CDR1 SGDLS and CDR2 YYNGEE. Deletions cut 0 bases from V and 7 bases from J, with 7 bases between. CDR3 length equals 12 residues. The chain's CDR3 is CASSVAQGTQYF. Here the CDR3 DNA reads TGTGCCAGCAGCGTAGCTCAGGGGACCCAGTACTTC. Full variable domain (rest looked up from reference TRBV9 and TRBJ2-5): DSGVTQTPKHLITATGQRVTLRCSPRSGDLSVYWYQQSLDQGLQFLIQYYNGEERAKGNILERFSAQQFPDLHSELNLSSLELGDSALYFCASSVAQGTQYFGPGTRLLVL.

This sequence joins TRBV7-9 and TRBJ1-2, with 7 positions matching TRBD1. Trimming removed 1 base from V and 5 bases from J; junction bases left unmatched: 4. This CDR3 is 14 amino acids long. Germline lookup yields CDR1 SEHNR and CDR2 FQNEAQ (reference sequence). CDR3 protein: CASSLVPGGYGYTF. The CDR3 region has the DNA TGTGCCAGCAGCTTAGTGCCAGGGGGGTATGGCTACACCTTC. Full variable domain (rest looked up from reference TRBV7-9 and TRBJ1-2): DTGVSQNPRHKITKRGQNVTFRCDPISEHNRLYWYRQTLGQGPEFLTYFQNEAQLEKSRLLSDRFSAERPKGSFSTLEIQRTEQGDSAMYLCASSLVPGGYGYTFGSGTRLTVV.

The rearrangement links TRBV19 to TRBJ2-6; D ambiguous. Germline V lookup: CDR1 LNHDA, CDR2 SQIVND (reference sequence). The V gene lost 0 bases and the J gene lost 0 bases, with 9 bases spanning the gap. This CDR3 has 17 residues. The CDR3 bases are TGTGCCAGTAGTATAGAGCAGGCGTTCTCTGGGGCCAACGTCCTGACTTTC. This gives the protein CASSIEQAFSGANVLTF.

The CDR3 nucleotides are TGCGCCAGCAGTGAGTCCTTCGCGGGAGAAGATACGCAGTATTTT. This translates into CASSESFAGEDTQYF. The chain couples TRBV10-1 to TRBJ2-3; TRBD2 agrees at 7 bases. The CDR3 loop spans 15 amino acids. From germline, CDR1 is WNHNN and CDR2 SYGVQD (reference sequence). The V segment lost 0 bases and the J segment 5 bases; nucleotides outside the gene matches: 5.

Comment on this clone: One end of the junction does not line up with germline, which may come from a read error. This chain links TRBV2 with TRBJ2-1, with 7 bases aligning to TRBD1. Germline V CDR1 and CDR2: SNHLY, FYNNEI. CDR3 length: 22 residues. The CDR3 DNA sequence: TGTGCCAGCAGGGCCCTTCTGTTCAGGTTGGGCGACAGGGATGGCTCCTACGATGAGCAGTTCTTC. Amino acids: CASRALLFRLGDRDGSYDEQFF.

The rearrangement joins TRBV7-2 to TRBJ2-5, with 7 bases lining up with TRBD2. Per germline, CDR1 SGHTA and CDR2 FQGNSA. The CDR3 is 15 amino acids. The V gene end was trimmed by 1 base and the J gene end by 3 bases; junction bases not matched to a gene: 5. The CDR3 here is CASSLGLALEETQYF. CDR3 nucleotides: TGTGCCAGCAGCTTAGGACTAGCCTTGGAAGAGACCCAGTACTTC.

This clone was counted a single time. The J gene is TRBJ1-1, the V gene TRBV4-1, with TRBD1 matching over 9 bases. The V gene's germline CDR1 is MGHRA and CDR2 YSYEKL. The ends lost 1 base at V and 4 bases at J; junction bases unmatched: 7. The CDR3 sequence is 16 residues long. CDR3 DNA sequence: TGCGCCAGCAGCCAAGGGAGACAACAGGGGGCCACTGAAGCTTTCTTT. Translating it yields CASSQGRQQGATEAFF.

The gene calls are TRBV5-6 and TRBJ1-1; 11 nucleotides match TRBD1. The germline gives CDR1 SGHDT, CDR2 YYEEEE. V shed 4 bases, J shed 3 bases, and the junction held 5 bases outside the gene matches. There are 15 residues in the CDR3. CDR3 nucleotide sequence: TGTGCCAGCAGCGGAGGACAGGGGGCGTACACTGAAGCTTTCTTT. It encodes CASSGGQGAYTEAFF.

This clone has just a few counts. The chain links TRBV29-1 to TRBJ1-1, with D uncertain. Germline values: CDR1 SQVTM, CDR2 ANQGSEA. The CDR3 has 14 residues. V shed 1 base and J shed 2 bases, with 11 bases lying between them. The CDR3 region is CSVEVHSSNTEAFF. In DNA, the CDR3 is TGCAGCGTTGAAGTGCACAGTTCCAACACTGAAGCTTTCTTT.

J is TRBJ1-2 and V is TRBV4-1; 9 bases agree with TRBD1. The junction had 6 bases not matched to a gene; V was cut back by 0 bases and J by 7 bases. Germline CDR1 reads MGHRA; CDR2 reads YSYEKL. There are 15 residues in the CDR3. CDR3 loop: CASSQDTGGGSGYTF. In DNA, the CDR3 is TGCGCCAGCAGCCAAGATACAGGGGGCGGGAGTGGCTACACCTTC.

This clone has a handful of counts. This chain joins TRBV7-9 and TRBJ1-6; TRBD1 matches 7 bases. Per the germline V gene, CDR1 is SEHNR and CDR2 is FQNEAQ (reference sequence). V shed 6 bases, J shed 8 bases, and the junction held 4 bases outside the gene matches. The CDR3 runs to 13 residues. The CDR3 reads CASSKTGDSPLHF. The CDR3 DNA follows: TGTGCCAGCAGTAAAACAGGGGATTCACCCCTCCACTTT.

This clone has just one count. The chain couples TRBV5-1 to TRBJ2-1; 16 positions match TRBD2. V shed 2 bases and J 7 bases; nucleotides not matched to a gene: 15. The CDR3 has 20 amino acids. Germline CDR1 and CDR2: SGHRS and YFSETQ. The CDR3 here is CASSLTTGTSGRVSANEQFF. CDR3 nucleotide sequence: TGCGCCAGCAGCTTAACTACCGGGACTAGCGGGAGGGTGAGTGCGAATGAGCAGTTCTTC.

The rearrangement uses TRBV5-1 and TRBJ2-4; D may be TRBD1 (6 bases). Germline V gene data show CDR1 as SGHRS and CDR2 as YFSETQ. The CDR3 consists of 15 residues. V lost 0 bases and J 4 bases, leaving 11 bases between the germline ends. The CDR3 region has the DNA TGCGCCAGCAGCTTGGGTGGGACAAATAAAAACATTCAGTACTTC. Protein: CASSLGGTNKNIQYF. Combining the CDR3 with reference TRBV5-1 and TRBJ2-4 gives the whole variable domain KAGVTQTPRYLIKTRGQQVTLSCSPISGHRSVSWYQQTPGQGLQFLFEYFSETQRNKGNFPGRFSGRQFSNSRSEMNVSTLELGDSALYLCASSLGGTNKNIQYFGAGTRLSVL.

This chain connects TRBV6-5 to TRBJ2-4; a possible D gene is TRBD2 (5 bases). Germline V gene lookup returns CDR1 MNHEY and CDR2 SVGAGI. Trimming took off 11 bases at V and 0 bases at J, with 17 bases between the two ends. The CDR3 sequence is 15 residues long. This CDR3 reads CASHQPGLAKNIQYF. For the CDR3, the DNA is TGTGCCTCCCATCAACCGGGATTAGCCAAAAACATTCAGTACTTC.

The chain employs TRBV2 and TRBJ2-1; perhaps TRBD2 as D (6 bases). This CDR3 has 17 amino acids. Germline values: CDR1 SNHLY, CDR2 FYNNEI. Deletions cut 2 bases from V and 0 bases from J, with 14 bases between. The CDR3 reads CASSESASALSYNEQFF. The DNA of the CDR3 is TGTGCCAGCAGTGAAAGCGCTAGCGCCCTCTCCTACAATGAGCAGTTCTTC.